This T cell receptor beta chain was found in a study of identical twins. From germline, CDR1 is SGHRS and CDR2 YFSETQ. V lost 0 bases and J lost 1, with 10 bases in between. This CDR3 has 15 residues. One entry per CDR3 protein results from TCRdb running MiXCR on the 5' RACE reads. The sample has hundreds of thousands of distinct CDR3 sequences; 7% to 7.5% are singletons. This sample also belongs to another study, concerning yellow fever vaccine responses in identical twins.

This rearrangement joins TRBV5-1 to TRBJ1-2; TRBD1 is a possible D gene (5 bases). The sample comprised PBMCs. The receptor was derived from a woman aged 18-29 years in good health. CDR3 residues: CASSLAGGNNYGYTF. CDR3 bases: TGCGCCAGCAGCTTGGCCGGGGGGAATAACTATGGCTACACCTTC. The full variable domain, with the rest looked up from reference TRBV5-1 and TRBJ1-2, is KAGVTQTPRYLIKTRGQQVTLSCSPISGHRSVSWYQQTPGQGLQFLFEYFSETQRNKGNFPGRFSGRQFSNSRSEMNVSTLELGDSALYLCASSLAGGNNYGYTFGSGTRLTVV.